The clone carrying this T cell receptor beta chain has more than one count but fewer than ten. TCRdb passed the RT-PCR reads through MiXCR, listing each CDR3 protein once. The data hold 650,000 to 800,000 distinct CDR3 sequences, with about 14% observed a single time. Germline assignment: CDR1 MNHEY and CDR2 SMNVEV (reference sequence). The CDR3 has 14 residues. V was cut by 3 bases and J by 5 bases, with 13 bases left in between. V is TRBV27 and J is TRBJ1-1; a weak D match, TRBD1 (5 bases). Input material: memory CD4+ T cells from blood. The clonotype was recovered from a female donor in good health, serving as a healthy control. The chain's CDR3 is CASSFDGGKTEAFF. DNA for the CDR3: TGTGCCAGCAGTTTTGACGGGGGGAAGACTGAAGCTTTCTTT.